The present T cell receptor beta chain was sequenced within a study of T cell clones after liver transplantation. The overall study: TCRbeta sequencing after a pre-transplant mixed lymphocyte reaction identified graft-donor-reactive clones, later tracked in post-transplant blood. Study-wide points: The donor-reactive repertoire was only partly measurable in two subjects, lacking donor cells.

V gave up 1 base and J gave up 7 bases, with 14 bases separating them. The CDR3 extends over 14 amino acids. The germline gives CDR1 LGHNA, CDR2 YNFKEQ. Sequencing was performed with immunoSEQ multiplex PCR; in TCRdb, only in-frame clones are kept and a portion is missing. The profile covers under 20,000 clones, with more than 70% appearing a single time and approximately 35% taken by the ten largest. About this clone: The antigen remains unidentified.

This clonotype was obtained from a human patient who received a liver transplant. A share of the T cells may be of graft donor origin. V gene TRBV4-2 combines with J gene TRBJ2-7; D is unclear. The source was CD8+ T cells from blood, collected around 48 months after liver transplant. The DNA of the CDR3 is TGTGCCAGCAGCCAAGGGGGTCCCCTGAGTGAGCAGTACTTC. Translation: CASSQGGPLSEQYF.